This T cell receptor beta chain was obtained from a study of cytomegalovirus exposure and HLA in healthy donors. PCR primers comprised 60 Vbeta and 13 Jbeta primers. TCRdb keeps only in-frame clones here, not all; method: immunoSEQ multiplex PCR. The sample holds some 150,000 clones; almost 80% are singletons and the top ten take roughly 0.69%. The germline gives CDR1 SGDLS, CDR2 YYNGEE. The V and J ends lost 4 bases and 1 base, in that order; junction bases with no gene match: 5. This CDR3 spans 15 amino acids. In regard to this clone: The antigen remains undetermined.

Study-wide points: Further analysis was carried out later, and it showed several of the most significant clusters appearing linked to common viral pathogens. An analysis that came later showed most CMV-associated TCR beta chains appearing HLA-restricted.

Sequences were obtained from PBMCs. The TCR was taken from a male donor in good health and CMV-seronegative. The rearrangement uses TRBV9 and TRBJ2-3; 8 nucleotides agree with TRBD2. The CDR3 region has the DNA TGTGCCAGCAGCCCATCGGGGGGGGGCACAGATACGCAGTATTTT. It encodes CASSPSGGGTDTQYF.